This is a list of T cell receptor beta chains from one sample in a study of blood T cell repertoires in COVID-19. TCRdb keeps only in-frame clones here, not all; method: immunoSEQ multiplex PCR. The sample yields about 250,000 clones, 84% seen once. Source material: peripheral blood. The receptor set was obtained from a man aged 50 or older with acute or convalescent COVID-19. Each CDR3 is given with its conserved first and last residue. D genes are given only for firm matches. Only some rows state a clone size, as once, few, many or a class for expanded clones.

abundance	d_gene	v_gene	j_gene	CDR3aa	CDR3nt
.	TRBD1	TRBV15	TRBJ1-5	CATSRLTGVDYQPQHF	TGTGCCACCAGCAGACTGACAGGGGTCGACTATCAGCCCCAGCATTTT
.	.	TRBV7-3	TRBJ2-2	CASSLNPRPGAGELFF	TGTGCCAGCAGCCTAAATCCTCGTCCGGGTGCCGGGGAGCTGTTTTTT
.	.	TRBV12-3/TRBV12-4	TRBJ1-6	CASSMIGGSPLHF	TGTGCCAGCAGCATGATAGGGGGTTCACCCCTCCACTTT
.	TRBD1	TRBV9	TRBJ2-6	CASGGTGDSITSSGANVLTF	TGTGCCAGCGGCGGGACAGGGGACTCTATCACTTCTTCTGGGGCCAACGTCCTGACTTTC
.	.	TRBV7-3	TRBJ1-1	CASSLGRGNTEAFF	TGTGCCAGCAGCTTAGGCCGGGGAAACACTGAAGCTTTCTTT
.	.	TRBV18	TRBJ1-1	CASSPSLGREGVAFF	TGTGCCAGCTCACCTTCTTTAGGCAGGGAAGGTGTAGCTTTCTTT
.	.	TRBV19	TRBJ1-5	CASSPLIGGDQPQHF	TGTGCCAGTAGCCCATTGATAGGGGGGGATCAGCCCCAGCATTTT
.	.	TRBV6-1	TRBJ1-2	CASSEEFGGNYGYTF	TGTGCCAGCAGTGAAGAGTTCGGGGGAAACTATGGCTACACCTTC
.	.	TRBV5-8	TRBJ1-4	CASKTTATNEKLFF	TGTGCCAGCAAGACGACAGCAACTAATGAAAAACTGTTTTTT
.	.	TRBV29-1	TRBJ2-4	CSVGLRLAKNIQYF	TGCAGCGTCGGGTTGAGGTTAGCCAAAAACATTCAGTACTTC
once	TRBD2	TRBV6-5	TRBJ2-7	CASASSGAPYEQYF	TGTGCCAGCGCCTCTAGCGGGGCCCCCTACGAGCAGTACTTC
.	.	TRBV5-1	TRBJ2-1	CASSSGRDGGGNEQFF	TGCGCCAGCAGCTCAGGGAGGGACGGAGGGGGGAATGAGCAGTTCTTC
once	TRBD2	TRBV10-3	TRBJ2-7	CAISGGGFDEQYF	TGTGCCATCAGTGGCGGGGGGTTCGACGAGCAGTACTTC
once	.	TRBV10-3	TRBJ1-5	CASLGGPNQPQHF	TGTGCCTCTTTGGGGGGGCCCAATCAGCCCCAGCATTTT
once	.	TRBV12-3/TRBV12-4	TRBJ2-5	CASRMLGEETQYF	TGTGCCAGCAGGATGCTCGGAGAGGAGACCCAGTACTTC
.	.	TRBV7-9	TRBJ2-7	CASSPVVEQYF	TGTGCCAGCAGCCCGGTCGTTGAGCAGTACTTC
.	.	TRBV30	TRBJ1-2	CAWSVLQGGGYTF	TGTGCCTGGAGTGTACTCCAGGGTGGTGGCTACACCTTC
.	.	TRBV6-5	TRBJ1-1	CASSYNAAQGNTEAFF	TGTGCCAGCAGTTACAACGCCGCGCAGGGGAACACTGAAGCTTTCTTT
once	.	TRBV30	TRBJ2-2	CAWSNSNTGELFF	TGTGCCTGGTCAAACAGCAACACCGGGGAGCTGTTTTTT
once	.	TRBV3-1/TRBV3-2	TRBJ1-2	CASSQVGSPYGYTF	TGTGCCAGCAGCCAAGTGGGGAGCCCCTATGGCTACACCTTC
.	TRBD1	TRBV6-2/TRBV6-3	TRBJ1-4	CASSYGGTANEKLFF	TGTGCCAGCAGTTACGGCGGGACAGCTAATGAAAAACTGTTTTTT
.	.	TRBV29-1	TRBJ1-1	CSVDGAVRNTEAFF	TGCAGCGTTGATGGGGCAGTCAGGAACACTGAAGCTTTCTTT
once	TRBD2	TRBV19	TRBJ2-3	CASRTSGGSADTQYF	TGTGCCAGTCGGACTAGCGGGGGTTCAGCAGATACGCAGTATTTT
.	TRBD1	TRBV9	TRBJ1-2	CASSVGTGDGYTF	TGTGCCAGCAGCGTAGGGACAGGGGATGGCTACACCTTC
once	TRBD2	TRBV27	TRBJ2-3	CASRLAGTDTQYF	TGTGCCAGCAGACTAGCGGGCACAGATACGCAGTATTTT
.	TRBD1	TRBV7-9	TRBJ2-5	CASSFRGRETQYF	TGTGCCAGCAGCTTTAGGGGGCGGGAGACCCAGTACTTC
.	TRBD1	TRBV7-9	TRBJ1-2	CASSFNRGNYGYTF	TGTGCCAGCAGCTTTAACAGGGGAAACTATGGCTACACCTTC
.	.	TRBV29-1	TRBJ2-1	CSVEEGHEQFF	TGCAGCGTTGAAGAGGGACACGAGCAGTTCTTC
.	.	TRBV6-2/TRBV6-3	TRBJ1-5	CASSPQGKRANQPQHF	TGTGCCAGCAGTCCACAGGGTAAACGGGCTAATCAGCCCCAGCATTTT
.	.	TRBV5-1	TRBJ1-1	CASSWAHQSMNTEAFF	TGCGCCAGCAGCTGGGCCCACCAGTCCATGAACACTGAAGCTTTCTTT
few	.	TRBV9	TRBJ2-1	CASSKDTYNEQFF	TGTGCCAGCAGCAAAGACACGTACAATGAGCAGTTCTTC
.	TRBD1	TRBV19	TRBJ2-7	CASSTPGTELSYEQYF	TGTGCCAGTAGTACCCCCGGGACAGAACTCTCCTACGAGCAGTACTTC
.	.	TRBV18	TRBJ1-3	CASSTRQESSGNTIYF	TGTGCCAGCTCAACACGACAGGAGAGCTCTGGAAACACCATATATTTT